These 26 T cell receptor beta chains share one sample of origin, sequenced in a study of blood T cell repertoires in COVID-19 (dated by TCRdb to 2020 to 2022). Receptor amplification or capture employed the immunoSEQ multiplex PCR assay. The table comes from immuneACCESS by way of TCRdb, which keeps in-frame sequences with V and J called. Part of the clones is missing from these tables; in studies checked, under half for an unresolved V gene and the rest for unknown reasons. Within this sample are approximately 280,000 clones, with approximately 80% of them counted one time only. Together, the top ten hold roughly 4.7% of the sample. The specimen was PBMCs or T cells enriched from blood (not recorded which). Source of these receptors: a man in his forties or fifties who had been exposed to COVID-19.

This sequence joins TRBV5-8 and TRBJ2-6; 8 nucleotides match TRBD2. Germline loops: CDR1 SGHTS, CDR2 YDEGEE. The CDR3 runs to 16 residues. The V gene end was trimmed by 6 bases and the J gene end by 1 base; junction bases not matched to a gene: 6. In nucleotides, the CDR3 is TGTGCCAGCAAATCGGGGGGGCGTTCTGGGGCCAACGTCCTGACTTTC. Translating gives CASKSGGRSGANVLTF. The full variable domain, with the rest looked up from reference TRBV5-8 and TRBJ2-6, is EAGVTQSPTHLIKTRGQQATLRCSPISGHTSVYWYQQALGLGLQFLLWYDEGEERNRGNFPPRFSGRQFPNYSSELNVNALELEDSALYLCASKSGGRSGANVLTFGAGSRLTVL.

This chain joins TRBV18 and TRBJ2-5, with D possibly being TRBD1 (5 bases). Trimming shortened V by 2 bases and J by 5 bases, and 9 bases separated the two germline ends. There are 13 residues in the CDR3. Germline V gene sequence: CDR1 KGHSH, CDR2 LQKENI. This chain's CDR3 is CASSPKGSETQYF. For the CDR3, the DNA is TGTGCCAGCTCACCAAAGGGGTCGGAGACCCAGTACTTC.

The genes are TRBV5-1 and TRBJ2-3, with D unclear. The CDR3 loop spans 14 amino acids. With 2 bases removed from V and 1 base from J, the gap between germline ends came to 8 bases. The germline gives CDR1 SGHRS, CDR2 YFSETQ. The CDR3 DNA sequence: TGCGCCAGCAGCTTTTCTACAGGCACAGATACGCAGTATTTT. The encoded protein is CASSFSTGTDTQYF.

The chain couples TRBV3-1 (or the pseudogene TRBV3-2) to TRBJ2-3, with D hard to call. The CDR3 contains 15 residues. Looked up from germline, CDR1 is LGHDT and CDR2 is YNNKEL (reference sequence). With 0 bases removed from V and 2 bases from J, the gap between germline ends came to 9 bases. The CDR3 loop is CASSQESVPTDTQYF. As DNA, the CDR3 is TGTGCCAGCAGCCAAGAGTCGGTACCCACAGATACGCAGTATTTT.

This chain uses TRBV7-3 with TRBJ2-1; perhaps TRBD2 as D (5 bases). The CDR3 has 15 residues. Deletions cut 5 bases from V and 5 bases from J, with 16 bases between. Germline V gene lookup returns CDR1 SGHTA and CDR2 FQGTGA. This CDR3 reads CASSRNSVGNNEQFF. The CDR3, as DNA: TGTGCCAGCAGCCGAAATAGCGTGGGCAACAATGAGCAGTTCTTC.

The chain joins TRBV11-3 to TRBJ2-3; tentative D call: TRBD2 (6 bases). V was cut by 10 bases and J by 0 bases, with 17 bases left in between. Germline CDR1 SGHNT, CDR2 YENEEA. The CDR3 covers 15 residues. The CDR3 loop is CATITGDHSTDTQYF. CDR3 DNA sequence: TGTGCCACCATAACGGGGGACCACAGCACAGATACGCAGTATTTT.

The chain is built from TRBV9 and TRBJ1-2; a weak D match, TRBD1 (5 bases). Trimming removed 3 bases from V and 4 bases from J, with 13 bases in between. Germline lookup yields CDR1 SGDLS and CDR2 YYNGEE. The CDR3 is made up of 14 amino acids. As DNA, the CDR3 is TGTGCCAGCAGCGGAGTAGGGGACTTCTATGGCTACACCTTC. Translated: CASSGVGDFYGYTF.

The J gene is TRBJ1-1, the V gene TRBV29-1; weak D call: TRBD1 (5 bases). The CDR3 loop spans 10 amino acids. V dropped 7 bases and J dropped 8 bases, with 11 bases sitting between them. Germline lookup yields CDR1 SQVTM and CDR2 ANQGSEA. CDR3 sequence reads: CSASEGEAFF. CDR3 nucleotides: TGCAGCGCCTCGGAGGGGGAAGCTTTCTTT.

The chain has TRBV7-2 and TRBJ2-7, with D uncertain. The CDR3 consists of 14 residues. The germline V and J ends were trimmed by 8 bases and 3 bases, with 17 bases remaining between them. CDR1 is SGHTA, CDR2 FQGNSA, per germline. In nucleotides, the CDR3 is TGTGCCAGCGGGTCAGGAACATTGATCTACGAGCAGTACTTC. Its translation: CASGSGTLIYEQYF. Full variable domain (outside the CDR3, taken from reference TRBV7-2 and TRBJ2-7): GAGVSQSPSNKVTEKGKDVELRCDPISGHTALYWYRQSLGQGLEFLIYFQGNSAPDKSGLPSDRFSAERTGGSVSTLTIQRTQQEDSAVYLCASGSGTLIYEQYFGPGTRLTVT.

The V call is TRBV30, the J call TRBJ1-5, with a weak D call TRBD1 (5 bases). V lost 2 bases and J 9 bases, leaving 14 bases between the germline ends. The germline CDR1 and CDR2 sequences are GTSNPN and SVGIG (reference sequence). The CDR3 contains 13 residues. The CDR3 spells CAWSPGGLRPQHF. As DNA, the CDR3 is TGTGCCTGGAGTCCGGGGGGGTTACGGCCCCAGCATTTT. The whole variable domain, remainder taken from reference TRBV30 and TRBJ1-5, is SQTIHQWPATLVQPVGSPLSLECTVEGTSNPNLYWYRQAAGRGLQLLFYSVGIGQISSEVPQNLSASRPQDRQFILSSKKLLLSDSGFYLCAWSPGGLRPQHFGDGTRLSIL.

The CDR3 region is CASSQILGLAGVGYNEQFF. The CDR3 bases are TGTGCCAGCAGTCAGATTCTCGGACTAGCGGGAGTGGGGTACAATGAGCAGTTCTTC. The chain combines TRBV6-2 or TRBV6-3 with TRBJ2-1; 13 positions match TRBD2. The CDR3 has 19 amino acids. Looked up from germline, CDR1 is MNHEY and CDR2 is SVGEGT. V was clipped by 5 bases and J by 4 bases; unmatched bases: 14.

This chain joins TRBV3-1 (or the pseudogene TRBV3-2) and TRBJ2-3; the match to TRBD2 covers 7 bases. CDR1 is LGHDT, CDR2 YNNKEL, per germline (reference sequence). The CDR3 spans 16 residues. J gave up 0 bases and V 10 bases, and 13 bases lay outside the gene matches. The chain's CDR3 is CATSSGYTTSTDTQYF. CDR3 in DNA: TGTGCCACCTCTAGCGGCTACACAACTAGCACAGATACGCAGTATTTT.

The CDR3 is CASRTSGWDEQFF. The CDR3 DNA reads TGCGCCAGCAGGACTAGCGGGTGGGATGAGCAGTTCTTC. The chain links TRBV10-1 to TRBJ2-1; 10 bases are a match to TRBD2. Trimming cost V 6 bases and J 8 bases; bases outside gene matches: 4. Germline CDR1 and CDR2: WNHNN and SYGVQD (reference sequence). This CDR3 is built from 13 residues.

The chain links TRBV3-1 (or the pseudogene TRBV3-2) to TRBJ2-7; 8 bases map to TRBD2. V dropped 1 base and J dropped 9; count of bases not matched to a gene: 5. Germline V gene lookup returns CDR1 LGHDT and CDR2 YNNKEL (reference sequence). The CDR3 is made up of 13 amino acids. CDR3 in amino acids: CASSQGGGRWQYF. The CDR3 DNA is TGTGCCAGCAGCCAAGGCGGGGGGCGGTGGCAGTACTTC.

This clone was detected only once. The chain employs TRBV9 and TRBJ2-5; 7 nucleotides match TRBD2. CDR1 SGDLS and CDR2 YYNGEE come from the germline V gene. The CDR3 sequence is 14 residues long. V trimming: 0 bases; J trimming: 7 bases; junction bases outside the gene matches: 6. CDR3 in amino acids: CASSVEASGGTQYF. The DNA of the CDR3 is TGTGCCAGCAGCGTAGAGGCTAGCGGCGGGACCCAGTACTTC.

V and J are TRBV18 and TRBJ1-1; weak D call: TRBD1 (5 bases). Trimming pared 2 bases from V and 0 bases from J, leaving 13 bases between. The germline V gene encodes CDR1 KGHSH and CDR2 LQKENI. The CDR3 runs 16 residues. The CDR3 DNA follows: TGTGCCAGCTCACCAAGTAGGGGCGGAATGAACACTGAAGCTTTCTTT. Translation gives CASSPSRGGMNTEAFF.

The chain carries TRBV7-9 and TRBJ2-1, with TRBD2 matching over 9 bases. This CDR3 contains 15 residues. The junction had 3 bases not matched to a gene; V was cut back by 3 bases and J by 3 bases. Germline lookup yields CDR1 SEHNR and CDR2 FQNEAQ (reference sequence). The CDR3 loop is CASSLKLAGYNEQFF. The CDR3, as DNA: TGTGCCAGCAGCTTGAAACTAGCGGGCTACAATGAGCAGTTCTTC.

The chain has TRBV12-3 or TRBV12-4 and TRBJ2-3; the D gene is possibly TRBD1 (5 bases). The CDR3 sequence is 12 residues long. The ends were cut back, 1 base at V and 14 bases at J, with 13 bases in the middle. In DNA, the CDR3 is TGTGCCAGCAGTTTAGGTAGTAGGACACTGTATTTT. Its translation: CASSLGSRTLYF.

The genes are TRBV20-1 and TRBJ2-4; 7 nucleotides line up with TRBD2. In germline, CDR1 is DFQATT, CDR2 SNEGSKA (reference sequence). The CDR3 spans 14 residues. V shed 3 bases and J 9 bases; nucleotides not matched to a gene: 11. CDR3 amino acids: CSASPSSGTGIQYF. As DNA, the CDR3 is TGCAGTGCTAGTCCCTCAAGCGGGACGGGCATTCAGTACTTC.

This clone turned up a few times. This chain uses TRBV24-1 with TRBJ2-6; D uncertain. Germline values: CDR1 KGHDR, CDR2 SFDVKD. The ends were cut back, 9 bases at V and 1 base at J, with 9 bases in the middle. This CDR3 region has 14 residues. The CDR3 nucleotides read TGTGCCACCTTATCCTCGTCTGGGGCCAACGTCCTGACTTTC. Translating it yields CATLSSSGANVLTF.

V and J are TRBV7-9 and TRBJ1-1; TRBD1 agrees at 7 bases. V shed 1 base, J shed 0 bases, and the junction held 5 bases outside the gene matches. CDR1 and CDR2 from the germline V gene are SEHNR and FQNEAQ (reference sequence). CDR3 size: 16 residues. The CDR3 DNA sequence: TGTGCCAGCAGCTTAGTGGGACAGTTACTGAACACTGAAGCTTTCTTT. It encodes CASSLVGQLLNTEAFF.

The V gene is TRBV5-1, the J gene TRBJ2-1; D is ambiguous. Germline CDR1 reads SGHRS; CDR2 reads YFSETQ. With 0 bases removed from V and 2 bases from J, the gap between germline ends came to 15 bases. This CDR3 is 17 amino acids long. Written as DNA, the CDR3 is TGCGCCAGCAGCTTGGAAATGTCCGGCGGCCCCTACAATGAGCAGTTCTTC. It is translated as CASSLEMSGGPYNEQFF. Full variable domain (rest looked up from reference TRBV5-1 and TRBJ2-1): KAGVTQTPRYLIKTRGQQVTLSCSPISGHRSVSWYQQTPGQGLQFLFEYFSETQRNKGNFPGRFSGRQFSNSRSEMNVSTLELGDSALYLCASSLEMSGGPYNEQFFGPGTRLTVL.

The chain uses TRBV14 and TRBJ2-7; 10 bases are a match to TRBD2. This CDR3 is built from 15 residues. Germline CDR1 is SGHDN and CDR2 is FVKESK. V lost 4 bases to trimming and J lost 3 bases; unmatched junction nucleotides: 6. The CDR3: CASSPWTSGGYEQYF. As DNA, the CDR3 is TGTGCCAGCAGCCCATGGACTAGCGGAGGCTACGAGCAGTACTTC.

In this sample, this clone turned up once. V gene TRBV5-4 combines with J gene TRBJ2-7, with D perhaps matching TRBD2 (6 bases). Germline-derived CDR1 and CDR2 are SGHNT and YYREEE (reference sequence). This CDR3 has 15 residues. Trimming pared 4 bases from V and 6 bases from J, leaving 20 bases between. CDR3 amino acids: CASSTRAGGVPEQYF. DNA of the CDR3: TGTGCCAGCAGCACCAGGGCTGGCGGGGTGCCCGAGCAGTACTTC.

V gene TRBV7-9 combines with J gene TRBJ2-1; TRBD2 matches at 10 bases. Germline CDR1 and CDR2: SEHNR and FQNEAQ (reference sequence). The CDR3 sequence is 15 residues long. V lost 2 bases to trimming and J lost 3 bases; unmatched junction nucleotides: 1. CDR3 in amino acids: CASSLIAGGYNEQFF. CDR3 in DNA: TGTGCCAGCAGCTTAATAGCGGGAGGCTACAATGAGCAGTTCTTC.

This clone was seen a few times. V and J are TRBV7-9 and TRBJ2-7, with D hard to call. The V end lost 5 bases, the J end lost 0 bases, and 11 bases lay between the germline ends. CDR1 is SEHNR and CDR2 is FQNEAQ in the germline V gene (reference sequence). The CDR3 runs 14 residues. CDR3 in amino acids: CASSPLQSSYEQYF. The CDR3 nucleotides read TGTGCCAGCAGCCCCCTACAGAGCTCCTACGAGCAGTACTTC.